The text below deals with one TCR beta chain. This CDR3 is 17 amino acids long. Germline-derived CDR1 and CDR2 are SGHTA and FQGNSA. Trimming cost V 1 base and J 8 bases; bases outside gene matches: 13. This sample was included in a study of T cell changes during pregnancy in multiple sclerosis. Using immunoSEQ multiplex PCR, the repertoire was profiled, and TCRdb retains in-frame clones only, with some absent. The sample records fewer than 130,000 clones, roughly 92% being singletons. The source of this sequence is a female donor with multiple sclerosis, enrolled in a pregnancy study. The chain recombines TRBV7-2 with TRBJ2-3, with TRBD2 matching 9 bases. The input for sequencing was peripheral blood, taken after pregnancy. The CDR3 reads CASSLVGKVAGVGTQYF. The CDR3 region has the DNA TGTGCCAGCAGCTTAGTGGGAAAGGTAGCGGGGGTCGGTACGCAGTATTTT.